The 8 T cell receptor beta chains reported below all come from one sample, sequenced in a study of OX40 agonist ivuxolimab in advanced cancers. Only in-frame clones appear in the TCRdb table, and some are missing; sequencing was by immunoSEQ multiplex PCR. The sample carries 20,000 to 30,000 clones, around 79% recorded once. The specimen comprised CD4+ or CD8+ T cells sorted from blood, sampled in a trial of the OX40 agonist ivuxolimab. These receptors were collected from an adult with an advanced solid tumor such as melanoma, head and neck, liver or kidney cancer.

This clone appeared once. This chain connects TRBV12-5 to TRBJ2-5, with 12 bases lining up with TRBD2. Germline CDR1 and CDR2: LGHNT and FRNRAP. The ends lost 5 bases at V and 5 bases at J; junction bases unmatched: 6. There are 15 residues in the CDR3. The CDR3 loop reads CASGGRTSGAETQYF. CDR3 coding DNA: TGTGCTAGTGGTGGGAGGACTAGCGGGGCGGAGACCCAGTACTTC.

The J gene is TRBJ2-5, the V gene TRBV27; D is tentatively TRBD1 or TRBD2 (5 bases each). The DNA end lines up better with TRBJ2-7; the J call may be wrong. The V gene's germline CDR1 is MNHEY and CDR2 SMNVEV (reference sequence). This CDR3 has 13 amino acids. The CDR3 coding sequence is TGTGCCAGCAGTTGGGGCAGGGAGCGCGAGCAGTACTTC. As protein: CASSWGREREQYF.

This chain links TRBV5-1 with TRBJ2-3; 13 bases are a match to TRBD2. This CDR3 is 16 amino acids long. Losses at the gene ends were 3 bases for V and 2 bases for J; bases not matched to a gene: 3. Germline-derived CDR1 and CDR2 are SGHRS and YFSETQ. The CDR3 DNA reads TGCGCCAGCAGCTCAGGACTAGCGGGGGCCACAGATACGCAGTATTTT. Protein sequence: CASSSGLAGATDTQYF.

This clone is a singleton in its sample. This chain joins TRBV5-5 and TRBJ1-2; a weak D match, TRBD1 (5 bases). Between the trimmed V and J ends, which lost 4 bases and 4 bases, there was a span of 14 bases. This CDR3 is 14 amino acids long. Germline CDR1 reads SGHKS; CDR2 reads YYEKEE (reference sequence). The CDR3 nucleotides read TGTGCCAGCAGCCTAGGTGGGGCTGGCTATGGCTACACCTTC. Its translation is CASSLGGAGYGYTF.

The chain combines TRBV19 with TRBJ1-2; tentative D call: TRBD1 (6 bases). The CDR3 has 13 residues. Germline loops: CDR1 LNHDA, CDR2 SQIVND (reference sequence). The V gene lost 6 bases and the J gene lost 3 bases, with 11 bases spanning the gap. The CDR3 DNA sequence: TGTGCCAGTAGGAAACAGGGTTACTATGGCTACACCTTC. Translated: CASRKQGYYGYTF.

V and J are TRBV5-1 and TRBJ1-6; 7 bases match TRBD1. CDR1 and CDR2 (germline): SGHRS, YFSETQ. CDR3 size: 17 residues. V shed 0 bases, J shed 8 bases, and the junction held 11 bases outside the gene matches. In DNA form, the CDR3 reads TGCGCCAGCAGCTTGGGCCGGCTGACAGGGAACTATTCACCCCTCCACTTT. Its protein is CASSLGRLTGNYSPLHF.

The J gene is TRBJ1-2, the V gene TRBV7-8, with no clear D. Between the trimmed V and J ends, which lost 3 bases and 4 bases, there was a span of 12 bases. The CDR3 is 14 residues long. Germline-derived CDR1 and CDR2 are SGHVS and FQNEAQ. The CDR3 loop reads CASSFRIGSYGYTF. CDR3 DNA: TGTGCCAGCAGCTTTCGTATCGGCAGCTATGGCTACACCTTC.

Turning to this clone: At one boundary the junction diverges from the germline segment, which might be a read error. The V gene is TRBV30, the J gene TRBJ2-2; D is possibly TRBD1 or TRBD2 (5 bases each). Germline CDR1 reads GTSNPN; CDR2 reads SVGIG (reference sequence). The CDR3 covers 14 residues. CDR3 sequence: CAWSVVLGHRGAVF. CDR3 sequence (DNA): TGTGCCTGGAGTGTGGTATTGGGGCACCGGGGAGCTGTTTTT.